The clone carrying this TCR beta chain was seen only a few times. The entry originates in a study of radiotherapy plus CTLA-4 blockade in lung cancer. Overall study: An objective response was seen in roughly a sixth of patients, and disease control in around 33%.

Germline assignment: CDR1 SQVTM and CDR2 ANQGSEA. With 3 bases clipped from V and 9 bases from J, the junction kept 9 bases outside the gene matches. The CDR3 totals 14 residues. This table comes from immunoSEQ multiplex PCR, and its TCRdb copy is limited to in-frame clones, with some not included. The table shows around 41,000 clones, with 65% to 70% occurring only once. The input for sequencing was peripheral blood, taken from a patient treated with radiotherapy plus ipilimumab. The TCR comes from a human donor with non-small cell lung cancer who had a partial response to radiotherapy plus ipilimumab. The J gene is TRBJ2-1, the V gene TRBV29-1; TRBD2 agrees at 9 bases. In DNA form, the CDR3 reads TGCAGCGTTGACGGTCTGGGACTAGCTACTGAGCAGTTCTTC. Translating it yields CSVDGLGLATEQFF.